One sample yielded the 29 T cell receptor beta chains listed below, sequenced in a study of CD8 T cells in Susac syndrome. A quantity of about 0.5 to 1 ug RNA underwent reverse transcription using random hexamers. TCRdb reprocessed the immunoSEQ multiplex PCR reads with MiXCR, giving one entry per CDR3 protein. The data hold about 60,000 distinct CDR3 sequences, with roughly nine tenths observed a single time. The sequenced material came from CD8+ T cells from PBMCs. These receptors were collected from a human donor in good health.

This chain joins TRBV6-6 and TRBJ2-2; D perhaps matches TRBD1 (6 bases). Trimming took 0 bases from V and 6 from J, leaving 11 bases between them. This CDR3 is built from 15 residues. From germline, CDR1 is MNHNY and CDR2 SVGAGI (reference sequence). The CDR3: CASSYSSSGAGELFF. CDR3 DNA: TGTGCCAGCAGTTACTCCTCTTCAGGGGCCGGGGAGCTGTTTTTT.

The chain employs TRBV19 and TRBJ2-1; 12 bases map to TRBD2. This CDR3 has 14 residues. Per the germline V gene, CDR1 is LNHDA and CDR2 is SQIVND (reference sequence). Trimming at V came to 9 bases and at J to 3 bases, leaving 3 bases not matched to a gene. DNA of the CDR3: TGTGCCAGCGGGACTAGCGGGCGCTACAATGAGCAGTTCTTC. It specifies CASGTSGRYNEQFF.

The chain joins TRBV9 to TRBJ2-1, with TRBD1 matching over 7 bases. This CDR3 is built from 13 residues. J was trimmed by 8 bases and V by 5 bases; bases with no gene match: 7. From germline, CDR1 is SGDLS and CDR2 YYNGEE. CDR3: CASSLDREYEQFF. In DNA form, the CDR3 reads TGTGCCAGCAGTCTAGACAGGGAGTATGAGCAGTTCTTC.

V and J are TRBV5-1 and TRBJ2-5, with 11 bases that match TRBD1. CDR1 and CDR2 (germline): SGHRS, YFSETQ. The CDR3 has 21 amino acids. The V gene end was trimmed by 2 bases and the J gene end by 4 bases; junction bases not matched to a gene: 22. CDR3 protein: CASSFLTGQGAKVSVGETQYF. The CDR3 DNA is TGCGCCAGCAGCTTTTTAACTGGACAGGGGGCGAAGGTATCGGTGGGAGAGACCCAGTACTTC.

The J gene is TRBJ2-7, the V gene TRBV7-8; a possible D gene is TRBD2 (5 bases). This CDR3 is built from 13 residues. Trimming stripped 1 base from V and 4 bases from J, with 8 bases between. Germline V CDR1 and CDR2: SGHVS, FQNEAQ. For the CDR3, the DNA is TGTGCCAGCAGCTTAGATCGGGGTTACGAGCAGTACTTC. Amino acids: CASSLDRGYEQYF. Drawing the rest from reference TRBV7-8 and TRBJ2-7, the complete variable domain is GAGVSQSPRYKVAKRGQDVALRCDPISGHVSLFWYQQALGQGPEFLTYFQNEAQLDKSGLPSDRFFAERPEGSVSTLKIQRTQQEDSAVYLCASSLDRGYEQYFGPGTRLTVT.

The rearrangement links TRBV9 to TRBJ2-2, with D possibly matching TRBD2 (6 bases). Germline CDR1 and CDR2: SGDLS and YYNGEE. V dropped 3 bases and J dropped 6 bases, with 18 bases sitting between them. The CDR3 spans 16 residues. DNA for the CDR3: TGTGCCAGCAGCGAGCAACCATCGGCTAGCGCCGGGGAGCTGTTTTTT. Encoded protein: CASSEQPSASAGELFF.

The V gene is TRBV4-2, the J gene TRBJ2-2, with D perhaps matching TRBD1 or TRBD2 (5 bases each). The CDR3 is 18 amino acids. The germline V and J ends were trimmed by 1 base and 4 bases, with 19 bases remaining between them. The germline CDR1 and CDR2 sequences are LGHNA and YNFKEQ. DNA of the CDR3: TGTGCCAGCAGCCAAGCCGTGGGGGTTCTGAGGGCCACCGGGGAGCTGTTTTTT. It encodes CASSQAVGVLRATGELFF.

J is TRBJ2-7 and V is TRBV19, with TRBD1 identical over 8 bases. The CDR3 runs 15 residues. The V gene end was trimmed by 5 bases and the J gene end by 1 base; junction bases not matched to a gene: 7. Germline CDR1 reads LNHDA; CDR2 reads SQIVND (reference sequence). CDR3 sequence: CASSPGTGGSYEQYF. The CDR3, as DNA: TGTGCCAGTAGTCCAGGGACAGGTGGTTCCTACGAGCAGTACTTC.

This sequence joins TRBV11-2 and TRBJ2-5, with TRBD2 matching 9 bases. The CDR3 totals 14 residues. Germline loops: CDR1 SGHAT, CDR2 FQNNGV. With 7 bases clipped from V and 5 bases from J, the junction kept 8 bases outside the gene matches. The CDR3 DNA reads TGTGCCAGCAAGGGACTAGCCCTCGCGGAGACCCAGTACTTC. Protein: CASKGLALAETQYF.

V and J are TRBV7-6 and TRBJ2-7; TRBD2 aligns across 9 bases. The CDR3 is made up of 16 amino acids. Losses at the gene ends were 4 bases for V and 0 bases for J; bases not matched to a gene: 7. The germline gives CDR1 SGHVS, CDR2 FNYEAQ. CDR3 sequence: CASSSAGGISSYEQYF. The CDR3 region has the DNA TGTGCCAGCAGCTCGGCGGGGGGGATTAGCTCCTACGAGCAGTACTTC. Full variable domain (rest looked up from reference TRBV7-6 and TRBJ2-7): GAGVSQSPRYKVTKRGQDVALRCDPISGHVSLYWYRQALGQGPEFLTYFNYEAQQDKSGLPNDRFSAERPEGSISTLTIQRTEQRDSAMYRCASSSAGGISSYEQYFGPGTRLTVT.

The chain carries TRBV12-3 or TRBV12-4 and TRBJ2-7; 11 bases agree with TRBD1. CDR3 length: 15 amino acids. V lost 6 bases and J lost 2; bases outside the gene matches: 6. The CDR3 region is CASSPGTGGTYEQYF. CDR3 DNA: TGTGCCAGCAGCCCCGGGACAGGGGGAACCTACGAGCAGTACTTC.

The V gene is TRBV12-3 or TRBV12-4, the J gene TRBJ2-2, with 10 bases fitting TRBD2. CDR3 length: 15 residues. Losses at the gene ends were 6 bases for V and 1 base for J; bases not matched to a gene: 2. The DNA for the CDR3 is TGTGCCAGCAGGCCTAGCGGGGGGAACACCGGGGAGCTGTTTTTT. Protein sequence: CASRPSGGNTGELFF.

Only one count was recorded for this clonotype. In nucleotides, the CDR3 is TGTGCCAGCAGTCGGGACAGTCCCGTTGCAACTAATGAAAAACTGTTTTTT. Encoded protein: CASSRDSPVATNEKLFF. V usage is TRBV6-1 and J usage is TRBJ1-4; TRBD1 matches 7 bases. Trimming removed 5 bases from V and 0 bases from J; junction bases left unmatched: 9. The CDR3 spans 17 residues. The germline CDR1 and CDR2 sequences are MNHNS and SASEGT.

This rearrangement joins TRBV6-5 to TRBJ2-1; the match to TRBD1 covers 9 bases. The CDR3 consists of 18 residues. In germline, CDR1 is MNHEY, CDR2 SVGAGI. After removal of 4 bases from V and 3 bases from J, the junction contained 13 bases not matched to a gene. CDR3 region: CASSSGSIGTGYYNEQFF. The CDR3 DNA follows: TGTGCCAGCAGTTCAGGATCGATCGGGACAGGGTACTACAATGAGCAGTTCTTC.

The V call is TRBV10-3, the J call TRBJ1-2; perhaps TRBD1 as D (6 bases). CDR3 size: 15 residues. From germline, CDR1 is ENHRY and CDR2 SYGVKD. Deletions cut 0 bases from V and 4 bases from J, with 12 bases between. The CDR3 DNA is TGTGCCATCAGTGAGTCGGGGGGCGTCGGCTATGGCTACACCTTC. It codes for CAISESGGVGYGYTF.

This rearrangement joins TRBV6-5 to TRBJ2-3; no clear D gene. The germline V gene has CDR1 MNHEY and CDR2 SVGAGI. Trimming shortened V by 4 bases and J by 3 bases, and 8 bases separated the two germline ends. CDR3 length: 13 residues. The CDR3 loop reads CASSSSTTDTQYF. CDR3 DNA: TGTGCCAGCAGTTCTAGTACGACAGATACGCAGTATTTT.

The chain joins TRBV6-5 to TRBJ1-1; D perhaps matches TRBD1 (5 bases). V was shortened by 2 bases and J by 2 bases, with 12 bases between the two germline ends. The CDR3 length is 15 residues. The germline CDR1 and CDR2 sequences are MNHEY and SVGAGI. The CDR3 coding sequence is TGTGCCAGCAGTTACCGGCAGGGAAGTAACACTGAAGCTTTCTTT. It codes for CASSYRQGSNTEAFF.

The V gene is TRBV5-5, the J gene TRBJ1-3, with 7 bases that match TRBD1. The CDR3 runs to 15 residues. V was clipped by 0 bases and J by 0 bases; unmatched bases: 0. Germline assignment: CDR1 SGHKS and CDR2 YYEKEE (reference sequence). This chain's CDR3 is CASSLGDSSGNTIYF. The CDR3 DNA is TGTGCCAGCAGCTTGGGGGACAGCTCTGGAAACACCATATATTTT.

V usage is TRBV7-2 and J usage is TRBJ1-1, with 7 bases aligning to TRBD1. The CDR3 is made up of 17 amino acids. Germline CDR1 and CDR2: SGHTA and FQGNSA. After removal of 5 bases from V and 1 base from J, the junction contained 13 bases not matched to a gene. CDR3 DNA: TGTGCCAGCAGCCCACAAGGGACAGACAACAAGAACACTGAAGCTTTCTTT. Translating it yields CASSPQGTDNKNTEAFF.

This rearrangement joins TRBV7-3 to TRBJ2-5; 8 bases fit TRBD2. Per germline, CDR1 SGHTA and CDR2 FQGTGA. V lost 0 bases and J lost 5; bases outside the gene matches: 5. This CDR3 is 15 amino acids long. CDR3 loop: CASSLTGGGPETQYF. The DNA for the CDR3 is TGTGCCAGCAGCTTAACGGGCGGGGGGCCCGAGACCCAGTACTTC.

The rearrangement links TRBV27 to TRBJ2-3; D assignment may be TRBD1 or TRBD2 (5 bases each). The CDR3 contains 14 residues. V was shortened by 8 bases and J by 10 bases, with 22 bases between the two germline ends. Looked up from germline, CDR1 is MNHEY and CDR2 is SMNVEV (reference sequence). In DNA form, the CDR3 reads TGTGCCAGCGCTACGGGGCGCCTCCCCCTTGCGCAGTATTTT. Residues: CASATGRLPLAQYF.

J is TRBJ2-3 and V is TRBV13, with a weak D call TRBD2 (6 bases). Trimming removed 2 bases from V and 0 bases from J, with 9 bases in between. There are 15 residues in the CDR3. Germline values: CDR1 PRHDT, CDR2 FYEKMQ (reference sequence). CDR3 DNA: TGTGCCAGCAGCTTACGAGGGACTAGCACAGATACGCAGTATTTT. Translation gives CASSLRGTSTDTQYF.

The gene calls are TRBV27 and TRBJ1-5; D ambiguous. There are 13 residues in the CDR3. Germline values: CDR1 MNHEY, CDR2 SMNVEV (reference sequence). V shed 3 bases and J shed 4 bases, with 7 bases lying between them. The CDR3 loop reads CASSLRGNQPQHF. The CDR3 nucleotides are TGTGCCAGCAGTTTGCGCGGTAATCAGCCCCAGCATTTT.

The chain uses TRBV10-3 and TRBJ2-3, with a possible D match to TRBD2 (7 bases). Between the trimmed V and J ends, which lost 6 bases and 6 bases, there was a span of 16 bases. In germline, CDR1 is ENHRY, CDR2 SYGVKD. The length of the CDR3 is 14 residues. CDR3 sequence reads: CAIRLGGAVDTQYF. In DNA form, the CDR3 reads TGTGCCATCAGGTTGGGGGGGGCCGTCGATACGCAGTATTTT.

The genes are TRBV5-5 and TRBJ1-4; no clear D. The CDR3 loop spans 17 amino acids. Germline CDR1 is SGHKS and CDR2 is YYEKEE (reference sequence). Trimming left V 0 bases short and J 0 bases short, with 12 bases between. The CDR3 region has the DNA TGTGCCAGCAGCTTGGGGCCGGAGCTTCCAACTAATGAAAAACTGTTTTTT. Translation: CASSLGPELPTNEKLFF.

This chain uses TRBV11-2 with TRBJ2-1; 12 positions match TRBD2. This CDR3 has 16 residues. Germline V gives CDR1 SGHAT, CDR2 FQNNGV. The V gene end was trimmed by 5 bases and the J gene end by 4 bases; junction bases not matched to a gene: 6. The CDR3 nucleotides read TGTGCCAGCAGCCTAGGACTAGCGGGACCATACAATGAGCAGTTCTTC. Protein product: CASSLGLAGPYNEQFF.

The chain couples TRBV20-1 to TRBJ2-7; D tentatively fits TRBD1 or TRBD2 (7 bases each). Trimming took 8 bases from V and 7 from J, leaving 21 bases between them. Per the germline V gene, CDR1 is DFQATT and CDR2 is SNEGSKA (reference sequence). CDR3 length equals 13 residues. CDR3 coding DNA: TGCAGTAGGCCAGGGGGGAGGGGGCGAGAGCAGTACTTC. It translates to CSRPGGRGREQYF.

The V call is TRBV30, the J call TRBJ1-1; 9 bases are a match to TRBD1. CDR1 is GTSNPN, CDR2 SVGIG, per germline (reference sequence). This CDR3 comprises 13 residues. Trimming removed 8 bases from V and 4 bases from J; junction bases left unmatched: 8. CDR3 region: CAGRQGDVTEAFF. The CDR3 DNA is TGTGCCGGGCGACAGGGGGACGTCACTGAAGCTTTCTTT.

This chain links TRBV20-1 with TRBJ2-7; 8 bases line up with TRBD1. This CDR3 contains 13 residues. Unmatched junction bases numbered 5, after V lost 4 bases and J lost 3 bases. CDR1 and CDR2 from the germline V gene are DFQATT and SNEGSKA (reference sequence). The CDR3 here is CSAISDRDYEQYF. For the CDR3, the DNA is TGCAGTGCTATCTCGGACAGGGACTACGAGCAGTACTTC.